The sequence of this T cell receptor beta chain was determined in a study of neurological immune-mediated disorders. This clonotype was seen many times. Every sequencing run produced over 180 million TCR-beta sequences that came from 15-18 subjects. TCRdb reanalysed the 5' RACE reads using MiXCR and keeps one entry per CDR3 protein. Altogether 42,000 or so distinct CDR3 sequences are present, around 2.5% being singletons, with the ten largest covering 10% to 15%. CDR1 MDHEN and CDR2 SYDVKM come from the germline V gene. The CDR3 totals 15 residues. The V gene end was trimmed by 6 bases and the J gene end by 4 bases; junction bases not matched to a gene: 6.

The sample was PBMCs. The receptor was derived from a man aged 30 to 45 with multiple sclerosis. The V and J genes are TRBV28 and TRBJ2-5, with 12 bases that match TRBD2. For the CDR3, the DNA is TGTGCCAGCAGGGGAGGACTAGCGGGATCAGAGACCCAGTACTTC. Protein: CASRGGLAGSETQYF.